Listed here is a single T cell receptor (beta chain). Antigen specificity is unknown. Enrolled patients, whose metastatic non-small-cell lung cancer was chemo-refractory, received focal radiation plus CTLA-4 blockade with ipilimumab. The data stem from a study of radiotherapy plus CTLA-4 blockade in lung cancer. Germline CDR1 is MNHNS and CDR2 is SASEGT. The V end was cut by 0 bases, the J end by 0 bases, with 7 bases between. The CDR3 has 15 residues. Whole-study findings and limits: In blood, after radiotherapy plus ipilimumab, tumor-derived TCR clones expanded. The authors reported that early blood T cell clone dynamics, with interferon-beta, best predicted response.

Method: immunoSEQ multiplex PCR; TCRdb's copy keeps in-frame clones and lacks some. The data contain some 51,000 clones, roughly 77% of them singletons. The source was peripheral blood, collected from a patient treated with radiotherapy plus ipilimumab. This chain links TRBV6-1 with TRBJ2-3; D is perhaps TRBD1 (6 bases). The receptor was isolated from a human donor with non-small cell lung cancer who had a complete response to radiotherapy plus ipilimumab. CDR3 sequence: CASSEAGASTDTQYF. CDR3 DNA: TGTGCCAGCAGTGAAGCGGGGGCTAGCACAGATACGCAGTATTTT.